This TCR beta chain was captured in a study of T cells in Graves' hyperthyroidism and ophthalmopathy (dated by TCRdb to about 2019). For the study in its entirety: Peripheral blood samples were taken at the time of initial diagnosis, prior to any treatment. To identify distinguishing TCR V-J signatures, a discovery cohort of 95 to 100 patients was used, comprising 40 to 45 with Graves' ophthalmopathy and some 57 with stable Graves' hyperthyroidism. Prospective prediction of ophthalmopathy was tested in an independent validation cohort of fewer than 20 hyperthyroidism patients and roughly 16 patients who later progressed to ophthalmopathy. For training and testing, the approximately 97 patients in the discovery cohort were randomly divided in a 7:3 ratio. In several Graves' hyperthyroidism patients, the study also compared T-cell repertoires from thyroid tissue with T-cell repertoires from blood. After sampling, hyperthyroidism patients received methimazole starting at 30 mg daily, and ophthalmopathy patients received high-dose intravenous methylprednisolone. TCR Vbeta CDR3 sequencing of 135 peripheral blood samples (around 45 ophthalmopathy, 75 or so hyperthyroidism and some 17 progressor patients) is reported in the paper.

V is clipped by 3 bases and J by 3 bases, and the sequence between their germline boundaries is 14 bases long. The germline V gene gives CDR1 as SQVTM and CDR2 as ANQGSEA. The CDR3 holds 14 amino acids from the cysteine to the phenylalanine. Only the CDR3 region is kept as DNA, spanning 42 bases read in frame from base 1. Amplification of TCR beta CDR3 regions was carried out from RNA transcripts. For the first round of RT-PCR on the TCR CDR3, the HTBI primer set was used together with the Qiagen OneStep RT-PCR kit. Libraries were constructed in a second round of multiplex PCR, after which size selection and purification were carried out. The libraries were sequenced on an Illumina HiSeq2000 using paired-end 100 bp reads. As for the original processing: SOAPnuke was used to process the raw data, throwing out any read that contained adapters or uncalled bases, had a mean Phred below 15, or lacked an exact constant-primer or identifier match. High-quality paired reads were merged with COPE v1.2.5, and unique nucleotide sequences were defined as clonotypes. MiTCR v1.1 was used to align the clonotypes against IMGT TRBV, TRBD and TRBJ reference segments. The analysis included only V-J combinations with a frequency above 0.0001, which together covered around 99% of the repertoires. The TCS score was defined as F50 (clonal expansion) divided by E x V (chaos), with BLOSUM62-based TCRdist calculated between CDR3 peptides within each V-J. Welch's t-statistics and random forest reduced 514 V-J features to 10 to 15, which were used in a naive Bayes classifier (R e1071). TCRdb trimmed public reads at Q25 via fastp, called clones via MiXCR and kept in-frame beta chains. Entries that share a CDR3 protein sequence are merged under the most common genes and DNA. The V and J calls and clone size come from TCRdb's table, not from the authors' own analysis. The sample records approximately 590,000 distinct CDR3 sequences, 15% to 19% of which are singletons. Of the sample, approximately 7.4% is held by the ten largest clones.

General findings and caveats noted by the study authors: Sample size was not statistically predetermined, and blinding of investigators to group allocation was not performed. Blood samples also contained most of the expanded thyroid clonotypes (frequency above 0.001), which suggests that blood repertoires may reflect thyroid immune responses. Ophthalmopathy was separated from stable hyperthyroidism by a 13 V-J signature model, with 85% to 90% sensitivity and about 84% specificity obtained in cross-validation and 80%/75% obtained in testing. In validation, the model predicted progression to ophthalmopathy a median of 6.5 months before onset, with about 67% sensitivity and about 75% specificity.

This clonotype was seen repeatedly, ten times or more. Its specific antigen is unknown. No much larger clone is present one base from it, and per-base qualities are unavailable. Graves' hyperthyroidism was defined as stable when no progression to ophthalmopathy occurred over 18 months of follow-up. Hyperthyroidism patients were newly diagnosed, had a disease duration of under 2 months, and were aged 18 to 65 years. Any patient with an uncontrolled infection, another autoimmune disease, pregnancy or lactation was excluded. Diagnoses relied on clinical symptoms, serum thyroxine and TRAb, thyroid ultrasound and orbital computed tomography. Ficoll-Paque density gradient centrifugation was used to isolate PBMCs from around 10 ml of fresh peripheral blood. Trizol reagent was used to extract total RNA, and RNA quality was then checked on an Agilent 2100 Bioanalyzer.

Sequenced: blood. The rearrangement combines TRBV29-1 with TRBJ1-1, with TRBD1 perhaps the D gene, on 5 matching bases. The source of this sequence is a woman aged 25 to 39 with Graves' hyperthyroidism. CDR3 region: CSVDRQGADTEAFF. Read as DNA, the sequence is TGCAGCGTTGATAGGCAGGGCGCGGACACTGAAGCTTTCTTT.